Listed here are 25 T cell receptor beta chains from one sample, sequenced in a study of blood T cell repertoires in COVID-19. Only in-frame clones appear in the TCRdb table, and some are missing; sequencing was by immunoSEQ multiplex PCR. In the table there are around 25,000 clones, 80% to 90% of which are singletons. The sample consisted of peripheral blood. The receptors stem from a man aged 65-85 years with acute or convalescent COVID-19.

The V and J genes are TRBV28 and TRBJ2-1; 7 nucleotides agree with TRBD2. Germline-derived CDR1 and CDR2 are MDHEN and SYDVKM. The V and J ends lost 5 bases and 3 bases, in that order; junction bases with no gene match: 7. The CDR3 has 15 amino acids. The CDR3 DNA sequence: TGTGCCAGCAGTACGCCCCGGGACTACTACAATGAGCAGTTCTTC. Translating gives CASSTPRDYYNEQFF.

The V and J genes are TRBV7-4 and TRBJ2-7; D perhaps matches TRBD1 (5 bases). V lost 5 bases to trimming and J lost 3 bases, with 17 bases between them. CDR3 length: 15 amino acids. Germline loops: CDR1 SGHVT, CDR2 SQSDAQ. CDR3: CASSPSLRGFYEQYF. The CDR3 bases are TGTGCCAGCAGCCCGTCCCTAAGGGGTTTCTACGAGCAGTACTTC.

V gene TRBV19 combines with J gene TRBJ2-3; D is perhaps TRBD1 (6 bases). The germline V and J ends were trimmed by 4 bases and 6 bases, with 8 bases remaining between them. Germline-derived CDR1 and CDR2 are LNHDA and SQIVND (reference sequence). This CDR3 is built from 12 residues. Here the CDR3 DNA reads TGTGCCAGTAGTAAGACAGGTGATACGCAGTATTTT. Translating it yields CASSKTGDTQYF.

The rearrangement joins TRBV6-2 or TRBV6-3 to TRBJ1-1; 8 bases align to TRBD1. The germline V gene encodes CDR1 MNHEY and CDR2 SVGEGT. This CDR3 is built from 16 residues. V shed 4 bases and J 1 base; nucleotides not matched to a gene: 8. The CDR3 region has the DNA TGTGCCAGCAGTTTGAGTCGGACAGGGACGAACACTGAAGCTTTCTTT. This gives the protein CASSLSRTGTNTEAFF.

This clone was recorded a few times. The chain is built from TRBV10-3 and TRBJ1-2; 7 bases are shared with TRBD1. The CDR3 length is 15 residues. V lost 0 bases to trimming and J lost 0 bases; unmatched junction nucleotides: 1. CDR1 and CDR2 from the germline V gene are ENHRY and SYGVKD. The CDR3 is CAISESTGPNYGYTF. The CDR3 DNA sequence: TGTGCCATCAGTGAGTCGACAGGGCCTAACTATGGCTACACCTTC.

This chain uses TRBV5-6 with TRBJ1-2; D is possibly TRBD1 (5 bases). The CDR3 is made up of 17 amino acids. Between the trimmed V and J ends, which lost 0 bases and 2 bases, there was a span of 17 bases. Germline assignment: CDR1 SGHDT and CDR2 YYEEEE. DNA for the CDR3: TGTGCCAGCAGCTTGGTCGATTCGGCAGGGCTCAACTATGGCTACACCTTC. This translates into CASSLVDSAGLNYGYTF.

The gene calls are TRBV6-2 or TRBV6-3 and TRBJ1-3, with TRBD1 as a possible D gene (6 bases). There are 17 residues in the CDR3. V dropped 4 bases and J dropped 0 bases, with 16 bases sitting between them. Germline CDR1 and CDR2: MNHEY and SVGEGT. The CDR3: CASSSQDRALSGNTIYF. The CDR3 DNA reads TGTGCCAGCAGTTCCCAGGACAGAGCCCTCTCTGGAAACACCATATATTTT.

V usage is TRBV9 and J usage is TRBJ2-1, with TRBD2 matching 9 bases. Germline lookup yields CDR1 SGDLS and CDR2 YYNGEE. The CDR3 totals 15 residues. J gave up 9 bases and V 0 bases, and 7 bases lay outside the gene matches. The CDR3: CASSVVGGRAVEQFF. DNA for the CDR3: TGTGCCAGCAGCGTAGTGGGCGGGAGGGCCGTTGAGCAGTTCTTC.

The chain has TRBV5-1 and TRBJ2-1, with 7 bases lining up with TRBD2. This CDR3 has 15 amino acids. Germline trimming cut 1 base from V and 6 bases from J; bases unmatched to any gene: 7. CDR1 is SGHRS and CDR2 is YFSETQ in the germline V gene. This CDR3 is CASSLQAGVGNEQFF. The CDR3 nucleotides are TGCGCCAGCAGCTTGCAGGCGGGGGTTGGCAATGAGCAGTTCTTC.

The chain employs TRBV5-1 and TRBJ2-7, with 13 bases that match TRBD2. The germline gives CDR1 SGHRS, CDR2 YFSETQ. V lost 4 bases and J lost 0; bases outside the gene matches: 7. The CDR3 covers 17 residues. The CDR3 DNA reads TGCGCCAGCAGCCAAGGACTAGCGGGAGTTGGCTCCTACGAGCAGTACTTC. Translation gives CASSQGLAGVGSYEQYF.

This CDR3 reads CASSQVEGYSLHF. The CDR3 DNA reads as TGTGCCAGCAGCCAAGTTGAGGGTTACTCCCTCCACTTT. The chain uses TRBV14 and TRBJ1-6; no reliable D call. Germline loops: CDR1 SGHDN, CDR2 FVKESK. The CDR3 contains 13 residues. V was clipped by 1 base and J by 14 bases, with 12 bases between them.

The chain is built from TRBV21-1 and TRBJ2-5; the table's D call, TRBD2, was not checked against the DNA. TRBV21-1 is noted as a pseudogene. CDR3 length: 15 residues. For the CDR3, the DNA is TGTGCCAGCAGCAAAGTTTTCGGGAGGGCCCTACGGATGCACTTC. Its protein product is CASSKVFGRALRMHF.

The rearrangement joins TRBV30 to TRBJ1-5, with unresolved D. This CDR3 comprises 13 residues. V was trimmed by 4 bases and J by 5 bases, leaving 12 bases between them. From germline, CDR1 is GTSNPN and CDR2 SVGIG (reference sequence). The CDR3 coding sequence is TGTGCCTGGACTCAGCGGGCTGATCAGCCCCAGCATTTT. It is translated as CAWTQRADQPQHF.

V gene TRBV10-3 combines with J gene TRBJ2-3; 15 nucleotides align to TRBD2. J lost 4 bases, V lost 6 bases, and 8 bases had no gene match. The CDR3 has 17 residues. The germline V gene has CDR1 ENHRY and CDR2 SYGVKD. Here the CDR3 reads CAIRSGTSGGTSDTQYF. The CDR3 bases are TGTGCCATCAGGTCCGGGACTAGCGGGGGGACCTCAGATACGCAGTATTTT.

The rearrangement joins TRBV29-1 to TRBJ2-5; weak D call: TRBD1 (5 bases). The CDR3 covers 14 residues. Trimming cost V 6 bases and J 2 bases, with 16 bases left between them. CDR1 is SQVTM and CDR2 is ANQGSEA in the germline V gene. The CDR3 sequence is CSVRDRYSQETQYF. CDR3 DNA sequence: TGCAGCGTAAGAGACAGATACTCTCAAGAGACCCAGTACTTC. Full variable domain (rest looked up from reference TRBV29-1 and TRBJ2-5): SAVISQKPSRDICQRGTSLTIQCQVDSQVTMMFWYRQQPGQSLTLIATANQGSEATYESGFVIDKFPISRPNLTFSTLTVSNMSPEDSSIYLCSVRDRYSQETQYFGPGTRLLVL.

V gene TRBV10-3 combines with J gene TRBJ1-3; 8 bases agree with TRBD1. CDR1 is ENHRY, CDR2 SYGVKD, per germline. V lost 10 bases and J lost 4; bases outside the gene matches: 6. The CDR3 loop spans 13 amino acids. The CDR3 DNA sequence: TGTGCCACCACCGGGACAGGAGGAAACACCATATATTTT. This gives the protein CATTGTGGNTIYF.

The chain is built from TRBV18 and TRBJ2-7; tentative D call: TRBD1 (6 bases). There are 12 residues in the CDR3. The germline V gene has CDR1 KGHSH and CDR2 LQKENI. The V end was cut by 8 bases, the J end by 4 bases, with 12 bases between. The CDR3 nucleotides read TGTGCCAGCCGGGACATGGGATACGAGCAGTACTTC. It specifies CASRDMGYEQYF.

The CDR3 loop is CASFPDWTDTQYF. As DNA, the CDR3 is TGTGCCAGCTTCCCCGACTGGACAGATACGCAGTATTTT. This chain uses TRBV18 with TRBJ2-3, with D uncertain. Trimming stripped 7 bases from V and 3 bases from J, with 11 bases between. This CDR3 has 13 residues. Germline loops: CDR1 KGHSH, CDR2 LQKENI.

J is TRBJ2-5 and V is TRBV3-1 (or the pseudogene TRBV3-2); D perhaps matches TRBD2 (6 bases). The CDR3 loop spans 15 amino acids. Germline CDR1 LGHDT, CDR2 YNNKEL (reference sequence). V was shortened by 1 base and J by 5 bases, with 14 bases between the two germline ends. The DNA for the CDR3 is TGTGCCAGCAGCCAAGCGGGGGTATTCGGTGAGACCCAGTACTTC. It codes for CASSQAGVFGETQYF.

The chain combines TRBV5-8 with TRBJ2-7; D remains unclear. CDR3 length: 14 residues. V was shortened by 3 bases and J by 2 bases, with 12 bases between the two germline ends. CDR1 is SGHTS, CDR2 YDEGEE, per germline. CDR3 loop: CASSSSGIPYEQYF. The DNA for the CDR3 is TGTGCCAGCAGCTCGTCAGGAATCCCCTACGAGCAGTACTTC.

The chain carries TRBV29-1 and TRBJ1-1; D remains ambiguous. The CDR3 sequence is 12 residues long. Between the trimmed V and J ends, which lost 5 bases and 2 bases, there was a span of 9 bases. Per germline, CDR1 SQVTM and CDR2 ANQGSEA. CDR3: CSVPAINTEAFF. For the CDR3, the DNA is TGCAGCGTTCCCGCGATAAACACTGAAGCTTTCTTT.

V is TRBV30 and J is TRBJ1-2, with a tentative D call TRBD1 (6 bases). The germline V gene encodes CDR1 GTSNPN and CDR2 SVGIG (reference sequence). V shed 2 bases and J shed 4 bases, with 20 bases lying between them. The CDR3 contains 16 residues. The CDR3 spells CAWSPTQKQGSYGYTF. The CDR3 DNA reads as TGTGCCTGGAGTCCTACACAAAAACAGGGTTCCTATGGCTACACCTTC. Full variable domain (outside the CDR3, taken from reference TRBV30 and TRBJ1-2): SQTIHQWPATLVQPVGSPLSLECTVEGTSNPNLYWYRQAAGRGLQLLFYSVGIGQISSEVPQNLSASRPQDRQFILSSKKLLLSDSGFYLCAWSPTQKQGSYGYTFGSGTRLTVV.

The V and J genes are TRBV7-6 and TRBJ2-1, with 8 positions matching TRBD2. Trimming at V came to 2 bases and at J to 3 bases, leaving 3 bases not matched to a gene. The CDR3 contains 15 residues. Germline V gene data show CDR1 as SGHVS and CDR2 as FNYEAQ. CDR3: CASSLFSGNYNEQFF. The CDR3 DNA follows: TGTGCCAGCAGCTTATTTAGCGGGAACTACAATGAGCAGTTCTTC.

This chain joins TRBV10-1 and TRBJ2-1; no clear D. There are 13 residues in the CDR3. Germline V gene data show CDR1 as WNHNN and CDR2 as SYGVQD (reference sequence). With 5 bases removed from V and 4 bases from J, the gap between germline ends came to 9 bases. For the CDR3, the DNA is TGCGCCAGCAGTTTAAATATGTACAATGAGCAGTTCTTC. This encodes CASSLNMYNEQFF.

The CDR3 is CAWSPRGTGGFGYTF. In DNA, the CDR3 is TGTGCCTGGAGCCCCCGAGGGACAGGGGGCTTTGGCTACACCTTC. The chain links TRBV30 to TRBJ1-2, with 12 bases fitting TRBD1. CDR3 length equals 15 residues. In germline, CDR1 is GTSNPN, CDR2 SVGIG (reference sequence). V gave up 3 bases and J gave up 7 bases; unmatched junction bases: 9.